The present T cell receptor (beta chain) was sequenced within a study of blood T cell repertoires in COVID-19. Study-wide background: Sample material is recorded as cDNA or gDNA derived from T cells, B-cell-depleted T cells, or PBMCs.

TCRdb's copy holds only in-frame clones and misses some; the assay was immunoSEQ multiplex PCR. This table has more than 100,000 clones, roughly 90% appearing once. The length of the CDR3 is 16 residues. V was trimmed by 4 bases and J by 0 bases, leaving 12 bases between them. From germline, CDR1 is MNHNS and CDR2 SASEGT. The chain combines TRBV6-1 with TRBJ1-4; D is possibly TRBD1 (5 bases). Source material: peripheral blood. The sequence derives from an older man with active COVID-19. CDR3 region: CASSGGIVATNEKLFF. For the CDR3, the DNA is TGTGCCAGCAGTGGGGGCATAGTAGCAACTAATGAAAAACTGTTTTTT.